A selection of T cell receptor beta chains follows, all from one sample in a study of OX40 agonist ivuxolimab in advanced cancers. The data were produced by immunoSEQ multiplex PCR, yet TCRdb's version contains in-frame clones alone and is incomplete. The profile shows 50,000 to 85,000 clones, 85% of them singletons. The sample was CD4+ or CD8+ T cells sorted from blood, taken in a trial of the OX40 agonist ivuxolimab. These receptors all stem from an adult with an advanced solid tumor such as melanoma, head and neck, liver or kidney cancer. CDR3s include the opening cysteine and the closing phenylalanine or tryptophan. A D gene is named only where the DNA matches it firmly. Clone size, where shown, is once, few, many, or a class for clones that have expanded.

.	TRBD2	TRBJ2-5	TRBV7-3	CASSSGLAGVETQYF	TGTGCCAGCAGCTCGGGACTAGCGGGAGTTGAGACCCAGTACTTC
.	.	TRBJ1-1	TRBV5-1	CASSLSGQGRAEAFF	TGCGCCAGCAGCTTGTCGGGGCAGGGAAGAGCTGAAGCTTTCTTT
once	.	TRBJ1-3	TRBV7-6	CASKLSGNTIYF	TGTGCCAGCAAACTCTCTGGAAACACCATATATTTT
.	TRBD1	TRBJ1-1	TRBV28	CASCGTAGISYTEAFF	TGTGCCAGCTGCGGGACAGCCGGTATCAGTTACACTGAAGCTTTCTTT
.	.	TRBJ2-5	TRBV18	CASSPNRGGETQYF	TGTGCCAGCTCACCAAACAGAGGAGGAGAGACCCAGTACTTC
.	.	TRBJ2-7	TRBV5-1	CASSLAPGAYEQYF	TGCGCCAGCAGCTTGGCTCCGGGAGCCTACGAGCAGTACTTC
.	.	TRBJ1-1	TRBV5-1	CASSLGQGSPTEAFF	TGCGCCAGCAGCTTGGGTCAAGGGTCCCCGACTGAAGCTTTCTTT
.	.	TRBJ1-6	TRBV7-9	CASSPNNSPLHF	TGTGCCAGCAGCCCTAATAATTCACCCCTCCACTTT
.	.	TRBJ2-7	TRBV5-1	CASSLYPRDTSYEQHF	TGCGCCAGCAGCCTGTACCCTCGGGACACATCCTACGAGCAGCACTTC
.	.	TRBJ1-3	TRBV19	CASQQGDPRKSGNTIYF	TGTGCCAGCCAACAGGGTGACCCCCGAAAGAGTGGAAACACCATATATTTT
.	.	TRBJ2-7	TRBV5-4	CASSLGQVYEQYF	TGTGCCAGCAGCTTGGGACAGGTCTACGAGCAGTACTTC
once	TRBD1	TRBJ2-7	TRBV7-2	CASSKMTGGAYEQYF	TGTGCCAGCAGCAAAATGACAGGGGGAGCCTACGAGCAGTACTTC
.	.	TRBJ2-5	TRBV7-9	CASSETGRGETQYF	TGTGCCAGCAGCGAGACAGGAAGGGGAGAGACCCAGTACTTC
.	.	TRBJ1-6	TRBV7-2	CASSSTASYNSPLHF	TGTGCCAGCAGCTCGACAGCTTCATATAATTCACCCCTCCACTTT
.	.	TRBJ1-6	TRBV9	CASSVAHGKGNSPLHF	TGTGCCAGCAGCGTAGCTCACGGGAAGGGTAATTCACCCCTCCACTTT
few	.	TRBJ1-4	TRBV15	CATLSPLREKLFF	TGTGCCACCCTTAGTCCCTTACGCGAAAAACTGTTTTTT
.	TRBD1	TRBJ2-3	TRBV19	CASKRQGAADTQYF	TGTGCCAGCAAGAGACAGGGGGCCGCAGATACGCAGTATTTT
.	.	TRBJ1-3	TRBV4-1	CASSHVQFSGNTIYF	TGCGCCAGCAGCCACGTTCAGTTCTCTGGAAACACCATATATTTT
.	.	TRBJ1-2	TRBV6-6	CAGSGGVGGYTF	TGTGCCGGCAGCGGCGGGGTAGGGGGCTACACCTTC
.	.	TRBJ1-1	TRBV5-4	CASSLGWGNTEAFF	TGTGCCAGCAGCTTGGGATGGGGGAACACTGAAGCTTTCTTT
.	.	TRBJ2-1	TRBV5-4	CASSPPGRNEQFF	TGTGCCAGCAGCCCACCGGGGCGCAATGAGCAGTTCTTC
.	TRBD1	TRBJ2-1	TRBV5-1	CASSSGQGTFDEQFF	TGCGCCAGCAGCTCGGGACAGGGGACATTCGATGAGCAGTTCTTC
.	.	TRBJ1-2	TRBV11-2	CASSLAGFGYTF	TGTGCCAGCAGCTTAGCAGGATTCGGCTACACCTTC
.	.	TRBJ1-4	TRBV2	CARQGSANEKLFF	TGTGCCAGACAGGGTTCGGCTAATGAAAAACTGTTTTTT
.	TRBD2	TRBJ2-7	TRBV11-2	CASSLGASGKNEQYF	TGTGCCAGCAGCCTAGGGGCTAGCGGGAAGAACGAGCAGTACTTC
few	.	TRBJ2-2	TRBV5-1	CASSLGSTGELFF	TGCGCCAGCAGCTTGGGCAGCACCGGGGAGCTGTTTTTT
.	.	TRBJ2-1	TRBV5-6	CASSRSRIPYNEQFF	TGTGCCAGCAGCCGATCTAGGATCCCGTACAATGAGCAGTTCTTC
.	.	TRBJ1-2	TRBV7-2	CASSARGDYGYTF	TGTGCCAGCAGCGCCCGGGGGGACTATGGCTACACCTTC
.	.	TRBJ2-1	TRBV5-1	CASSFFNNEQFF	TGCGCCAGCAGCTTCTTTAACAATGAGCAGTTCTTC
.	TRBD1	TRBJ1-1	TRBV29-1	CSGGTGVTEAFF	TGCAGCGGCGGGACAGGGGTCACTGAAGCTTTCTTT
.	.	TRBJ2-7	TRBV10-3	CAISALGEEQYF	TGTGCCATCAGTGCCTTGGGGGAGGAGCAGTACTTC
.	.	TRBJ2-2	TRBV11-2	CASSPNLSGELFF	TGTGCCAGCAGCCCGAATCTCTCCGGGGAGCTGTTTTTT
.	.	TRBJ2-1	TRBV7-9	CASRSDRSSYNEQFF	TGTGCCAGCAGGTCCGACAGGAGCTCCTACAATGAGCAGTTCTTC
.	.	TRBJ2-3	TRBV11-2	CASSFQGHGVTDTQYF	TGTGCCAGCAGCTTTCAGGGGCATGGGGTCACAGATACGCAGTATTTT